These 6 T cell receptor beta chains share one sample of origin, sequenced in a study of regulatory T cells in long-lasting Graves disease. Time point defined: newly diagnosed GD, antithyroid drugs for less than 3 months. PBMCs were the source of the RNA used for TCR sequencing. Building the TCR beta libraries relied on iRepertoire HTBI primers, and CDR3 regions underwent Arm-PCR. A single record per CDR3 protein comes from TCRdb applying MiXCR to the multiplex PCR reads. The sample consists of about 460,000 distinct CDR3 sequences, around 13% of them appearing once. Separately, the same data were catalogued under a study of T cells in Graves' hyperthyroidism and ophthalmopathy.

The specimen comprised peripheral blood mononuclear cells (PBMCs), sampled at new diagnosis, from a patient treated with antithyroid drugs. All receptors come from a woman aged 45-60 years with Graves disease.

This clonotype came up a few times. The chain links TRBV10-3 to TRBJ2-1, with 11 bases that match TRBD2. This CDR3 region has 16 residues. V lost 3 bases and J lost 8; bases outside the gene matches: 9. Germline assignment: CDR1 ENHRY and CDR2 SYGVKD. This chain's CDR3 is CAISDQTSGNVYEQFF. Here the CDR3 DNA reads TGTGCCATCAGTGACCAGACTAGCGGGAATGTGTATGAGCAGTTCTTC.

This clonotype showed up many times. This chain uses TRBV27 with TRBJ2-3; D may be TRBD1 (6 bases). Between the trimmed V and J ends, which lost 10 bases and 2 bases, there was a span of 19 bases. This CDR3 comprises 15 residues. In germline, CDR1 is MNHEY, CDR2 SMNVEV (reference sequence). CDR3 loop: CAIIKRGGVTDTQYF. Written as DNA, the CDR3 is TGTGCCATAATAAAGCGTGGGGGCGTCACAGATACGCAGTATTTT.

This clonotype was seen ten or more times. The V gene is TRBV3-1, the J gene TRBJ1-3; the D is unclear. CDR3 length: 13 amino acids. CDR1 and CDR2 (germline): LGHDT, YNNKEL (reference sequence). Trimming stripped 4 bases from V and 0 bases from J, with 4 bases between. CDR3 in DNA: TGTGCCAGCAGCCCCCGCTCTGGAAACACCATATATTTT. Translated, it gives CASSPRSGNTIYF.

This clonotype was seen at least ten times. The chain employs TRBV29-1 and TRBJ2-1; no reliable D call. The ends were cut back, 5 bases at V and 3 bases at J, with 11 bases in the middle. The V gene's germline CDR1 is SQVTM and CDR2 ANQGSEA. The CDR3 loop spans 13 amino acids. The CDR3: CSVRLPHYNEQFF. The CDR3 nucleotides read TGCAGCGTTCGGCTCCCACACTACAATGAGCAGTTCTTC.

This clonotype was picked up many times. The chain joins TRBV18 to TRBJ2-5, with TRBD1 identical over 8 bases. Trimming at V came to 3 bases and at J to 0 bases, leaving 0 bases not matched to a gene. CDR1 KGHSH and CDR2 LQKENI come from the germline V gene. This CDR3 contains 14 residues. The CDR3: CASSPGQDQETQYF. The CDR3 DNA sequence: TGTGCCAGCTCACCGGGACAGGACCAAGAGACCCAGTACTTC.

This clonotype was seen a handful of times. The chain has TRBV5-1 and TRBJ2-5; the match to TRBD2 covers 9 bases. V gave up 1 base and J gave up 2 bases; unmatched junction bases: 9. Germline V lookup: CDR1 SGHRS, CDR2 YFSETQ. The CDR3 contains 17 residues. CDR3 DNA sequence: TGCGCCAGCAGCTTGCAGCCTAGCGGGATGAGGCAAGAGACCCAGTACTTC. Protein product: CASSLQPSGMRQETQYF.